This T cell receptor beta chain stems from a study of cytomegalovirus exposure and HLA in healthy donors. Study observations and caveats: What a later analysis reportedly showed was that an Asian-associated ancestry cluster had fewer N-insertions than the approximately 670-donor mean. Later genetic work tied a missense DCLRE1C variant to beta-chain V and J trimming. As was reported, the HLA-A and HLA-B alleles of most subjects were accurately predicted from TCR beta sequences. It was assumed in the presence/absence analyses that sequencing depth was roughly uniform across donors.

Comments on this clone: Its specificity is not known.

The study ran its PCR with 60 Vbeta and 13 Jbeta primers. Libraries were prepared by immunoSEQ multiplex PCR; TCRdb keeps only in-frame clonotypes and omits some of them. The sample has 38,000 or so clones, and its top ten clones hold more than 8%. Losses at the gene ends were 4 bases for V and 7 bases for J; bases not matched to a gene: 5. Germline assignment: CDR1 ENHRY and CDR2 SYGVKD. This CDR3 region has 13 residues. The sample was PBMCs. The rearrangement joins TRBV10-3 to TRBJ1-2; TRBD1 matches at 8 bases. The TCR comes from a man aged 35-49 years in good health and CMV-seropositive. CDR3 sequence: CAISVGQGSGYTF. DNA of the CDR3: TGTGCCATCAGTGTCGGACAGGGCAGTGGCTACACCTTC.